Listed below are T cell receptor beta chains from one sample, sequenced in a study of cytomegalovirus exposure and HLA in healthy donors. Sequencing was performed with immunoSEQ multiplex PCR; in TCRdb, only in-frame clones are kept and a portion is missing. Of roughly 180,000 clones in the sample, roughly 80% were seen once. The specimen sequenced was PBMCs. The receptors stem from a man between 25 and 39 years old in good health and CMV-seronegative. Both conserved end residues are part of each CDR3. The order of the fields is D gene, clone size, V gene, J gene, CDR3 DNA, CDR3 protein. A D gene is named only where the DNA matches it firmly. Rows may omit the clone size; those that give it use once, few, many or a size class.

TRBD2	NA	TRBV5-1	TRBJ2-3	TGCGCCAGCAGCTTGGGGCTAGCGGGGGGGCCCCTTGGTACAGATACGCAGTATTTT	CASSLGLAGGPLGTDTQYF
NA	NA	TRBV30	TRBJ1-5	TGTGCCTGCTGCAATCAGCCCCAGCATTTT	CACCNQPQHF
TRBD1	NA	TRBV25-1	TRBJ1-1	TGTGCCAGCAGTGCCCGGACAGGGGGATTGAGGGGCACTGAAGCTTTCTTT	CASSARTGGLRGTEAFF
TRBD1	NA	TRBV6-5	TRBJ1-2	TGTGCCAGCAGTCGGACAGGGAACTATGGCTACACCTTC	CASSRTGNYGYTF
NA	few	TRBV30	TRBJ1-1	TGTGCCTGGAGTAAATCGCAGGTTTCATCGAACACTGAAGCTTTCTTT	CAWSKSQVSSNTEAFF
TRBD1	NA	TRBV5-6	TRBJ2-7	TGTGCCAGCAGCCTTCGCCCCGGACAGGGCTACGAGCAGTACTTC	CASSLRPGQGYEQYF
TRBD1	NA	TRBV19	TRBJ1-2	TGTGCCAGTAGTATAACCCAGGGGGACTCCTATGGCTACACCTTC	CASSITQGDSYGYTF
NA	NA	TRBV27	TRBJ2-4	TGTGCCAGCAGTTTATCCGGAGAGGGTATAGCCAAAAACATTCAGTACTTC	CASSLSGEGIAKNIQYF
NA	NA	TRBV6-1	TRBJ1-2	TGTGCCAGCAGTGTTGGGACAACAAACTATGGCTACACCTTC	CASSVGTTNYGYTF
TRBD2	NA	TRBV7-2	TRBJ2-1	TGTGCCAGCCGCGCATTCGGCCTAGCGGAGAATGAGCAGTTCTTC	CASRAFGLAENEQFF
NA	NA	TRBV2	TRBJ2-3	TGTGCCAGCAGTGATGTTCGCCCCGCGGGGGCCTTTAGCACAGATACGCAGTATTTT	CASSDVRPAGAFSTDTQYF
NA	NA	TRBV5-6	TRBJ2-7	TGTGCCAGCAGCGGGTGGGGGGACTACGAGCAGTACTTC	CASSGWGDYEQYF
TRBD1	NA	TRBV18	TRBJ1-1	TGTGCCAGCTCACCACGGCAGGGGGCGGGCACTGAAGCTTTCTTT	CASSPRQGAGTEAFF
TRBD1	NA	TRBV6-1	TRBJ2-3	TGTGCCAGCAGTCAACAGGGGGATACGCAGTATTTT	CASSQQGDTQYF
TRBD1	NA	TRBV6-1	TRBJ2-7	TGTGCCAGCAGTGAAGCGCTTGTGGACAGGGGATATGAGCAGTACTTC	CASSEALVDRGYEQYF
NA	NA	TRBV9	TRBJ2-1	TGTGCCAGCAGTGCACCCCCTCGGGGGGAGCAGTTCTTC	CASSAPPRGEQFF
NA	NA	TRBV5-1	TRBJ2-7	TGCGCCAGCAGCCTCGGACTGCTATACGAGCAGTACTTC	CASSLGLLYEQYF
NA	NA	TRBV6-5	TRBJ2-1	TGTGCCAGCAGTTACCGGACAGCCAACGACAATGAGCAGTTCTTC	CASSYRTANDNEQFF
NA	NA	TRBV2	TRBJ2-7	TGTGCCAGCAGTGTTCGCCTAGATGAGTACTTC	CASSVRLDEYF
NA	NA	TRBV6-5	TRBJ1-5	TGTGCCAGCAGTTACTCCGGGGGAAATCAGCCCCAGCATTTT	CASSYSGGNQPQHF
NA	once	TRBV11-3	TRBJ2-1	TGTGCCAGCAGCAACAGGGAAGGCAATGAGCAGTTCTTC	CASSNREGNEQFF
TRBD1	NA	TRBV7-9	TRBJ1-1	TGTGCCAGCAGCTTCTTACAGGGGGCTGCTGAAGCTTTCTTT	CASSFLQGAAEAFF
NA	NA	TRBV6-1	TRBJ1-1	TGTGCCAGCAGTGAAGGGCAGGGCGGCACTGAAGCTTTCTTT	CASSEGQGGTEAFF
TRBD1	once	TRBV29-1	TRBJ1-3	TGCAGCGTTGCGGAGTGGGGACAGGGGCTGCCTGTGCACACCATATATTTT	CSVAEWGQGLPVHTIYF
NA	NA	TRBV7-3	TRBJ1-2	TGTGCCAGCAGCCCTATTATGGGGCCTTATGGCTACACCTTC	CASSPIMGPYGYTF
TRBD2	NA	TRBV7-3	TRBJ2-2	TGTGCCAGCAGCTTAATTCCTGCGGGAGTGGCCGGGGAGCTGTTTTTT	CASSLIPAGVAGELFF
TRBD1	NA	TRBV5-1	TRBJ2-7	TGCGCCAGCAGCTGGATCGGGACAGGGGTCTACGAGCAGTACTTC	CASSWIGTGVYEQYF
TRBD1	NA	TRBV5-1	TRBJ2-7	TGCGCCAGCAGCTACAGGACAGGGGATGGATACGAGCAGTACTTC	CASSYRTGDGYEQYF
TRBD2	NA	TRBV5-1	TRBJ2-3	TGCGCCAGCAGCTTGCTTGGAGGCGGGAGCTCAGATACGCAGTATTTT	CASSLLGGGSSDTQYF
NA	once	TRBV30	TRBJ1-6	TGTGCCTCCGGACCTGGAGGTTCACCCCTCCACTTT	CASGPGGSPLHF
TRBD2	NA	TRBV5-4	TRBJ2-1	TGTGCCAGTAAAGGCTTGGGACTAGGCGATTACAATGAGCAGTTCTTC	CASKGLGLGDYNEQFF
NA	NA	TRBV5-4	TRBJ1-1	TGTGCCAGCAGCTACGACAGGAACACTGAAGCTTTCTTT	CASSYDRNTEAFF
TRBD1	NA	TRBV5-1	TRBJ2-5	TGCGCCAGCGGGACCACAGGGGTGGAACTGGGGGCCCAGTACTTC	CASGTTGVELGAQYF
NA	NA	TRBV28	TRBJ2-1	TGTGCCAGCACCTCTTTTCGCGATGAGCAGTTCTTC	CASTSFRDEQFF
NA	NA	TRBV6-1	TRBJ2-5	TGTGCCAGCAGTGAAGTGGCAGGTGAAGAGACCCAGTACTTC	CASSEVAGEETQYF
NA	NA	TRBV6-1	TRBJ2-5	TGTGCCAGCAGTGAACGGGAGACCCAGTACTTC	CASSERETQYF
NA	NA	TRBV6-1	TRBJ2-7	TGTGCCAGCAGTGAAGATTGGCAGGCGTACGAGCAGTACTTC	CASSEDWQAYEQYF
NA	NA	TRBV10-1	TRBJ1-1	TGCGCCAGCAGTGAGTCAGGGAGTTCTGGGAACACTGAAGCTTTCTTT	CASSESGSSGNTEAFF
TRBD1	few	TRBV2	TRBJ2-1	TGTGCCAGCAGGTTGGACAGGGGAGGCGGTGAGCAGTTCTTC	CASRLDRGGGEQFF
NA	NA	TRBV7-6	TRBJ2-1	TGTGCCAGCAGCTTAGCTGCATCTAGCAGCGATGAGCAGTTCTTC	CASSLAASSSDEQFF
NA	NA	TRBV7-2	TRBJ2-3	TGTGCCAGCAGCTTAGGGCGACAGGGAGGAGATACGCAGTATTTT	CASSLGRQGGDTQYF
NA	NA	TRBV7-9	TRBJ2-7	TGTGCCAGCAGCTTAGGAGGTTTCCCCTACGAGCAGTACTTC	CASSLGGFPYEQYF
NA	NA	TRBV5-6	TRBJ2-5	TGTGCCAGCAGCTTAACCCATGGAAGGGGAGAGACCCAGTACTTC	CASSLTHGRGETQYF
NA	NA	TRBV7-8	TRBJ1-6	TGTGCCAGCAGCTTGAATTTACCGGGACATACTAATTCACCCCTCCACTTT	CASSLNLPGHTNSPLHF
TRBD2	once	TRBV15	TRBJ2-7	TGTGCCACCAGCAGGGGGGGGGATGCCTACGAGCAGTACTTC	CATSRGGDAYEQYF
TRBD2	NA	TRBV7-8	TRBJ2-7	TGTGCCAGCAGCGCGGGACTAGCGGCCGAGCAGTACTTC	CASSAGLAAEQYF
TRBD2	NA	TRBV7-3	TRBJ2-5	TGTGCCAGCAGCTTAGGTCTAGCGGCGAGTCAAGAGACCCAGTACTTC	CASSLGLAASQETQYF
NA	few	TRBV7-9	TRBJ2-5	TGTGCCAGCAGCTTAAACGGTGGAGAGACCCAGTACTTC	CASSLNGGETQYF
NA	NA	TRBV10-3	TRBJ2-1	TGTGCCATCCAAGGGGAGGACCACAATGAGCAGTTCTTC	CAIQGEDHNEQFF
TRBD1	NA	TRBV28	TRBJ1-5	TGTGCCAGCATCTCACAGGGGGGGGGTCAGCCCCAGCATTTT	CASISQGGGQPQHF
TRBD2	NA	TRBV7-9	TRBJ2-7	TGTGCCAGCAGCTTAGCGGTCGGCGGGAGGACTTCCTACGAGCAGTACTTC	CASSLAVGGRTSYEQYF
TRBD2	NA	TRBV13	TRBJ2-5	TGTGCCAGCAGCCCCTCGGGGGGCCAAGAGACCCAGTACTTC	CASSPSGGQETQYF
NA	NA	TRBV9	TRBJ2-7	TGTGCCAGCAGCCGAGGGTACGAGCAGTACTTC	CASSRGYEQYF
NA	NA	TRBV5-6	TRBJ1-1	TGTGCCAGCAGCTTATTTCCCAGGGGCATCTCCAGTGAAGCTTTCTTT	CASSLFPRGISSEAFF
TRBD2	NA	TRBV28	TRBJ2-5	TGTGCCAGCAGTAGGGACCTAGCGGGAGAGACCCAGTACTTC	CASSRDLAGETQYF